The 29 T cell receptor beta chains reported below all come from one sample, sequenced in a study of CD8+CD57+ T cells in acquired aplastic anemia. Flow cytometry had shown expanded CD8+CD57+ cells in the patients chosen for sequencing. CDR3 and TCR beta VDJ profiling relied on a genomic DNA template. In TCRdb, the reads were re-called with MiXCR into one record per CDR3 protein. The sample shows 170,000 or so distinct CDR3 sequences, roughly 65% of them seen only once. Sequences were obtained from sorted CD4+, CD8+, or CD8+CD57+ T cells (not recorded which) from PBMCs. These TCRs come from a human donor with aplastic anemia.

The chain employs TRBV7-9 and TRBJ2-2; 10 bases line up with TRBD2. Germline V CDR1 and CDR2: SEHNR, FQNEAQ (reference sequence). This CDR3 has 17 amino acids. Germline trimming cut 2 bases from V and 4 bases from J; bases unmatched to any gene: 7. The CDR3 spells CASSLLSSGRVTGELFF. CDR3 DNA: TGTGCCAGCAGCTTACTAAGCAGCGGGAGGGTCACCGGGGAGCTGTTTTTT.

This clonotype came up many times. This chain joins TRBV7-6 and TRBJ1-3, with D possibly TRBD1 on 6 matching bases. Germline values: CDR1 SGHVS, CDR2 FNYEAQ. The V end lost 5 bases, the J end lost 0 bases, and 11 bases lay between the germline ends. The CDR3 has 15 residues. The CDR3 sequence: CASSPDRTSGNTIYF. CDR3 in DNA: TGTGCCAGCAGCCCCGACAGGACCTCTGGAAACACCATATATTTT.

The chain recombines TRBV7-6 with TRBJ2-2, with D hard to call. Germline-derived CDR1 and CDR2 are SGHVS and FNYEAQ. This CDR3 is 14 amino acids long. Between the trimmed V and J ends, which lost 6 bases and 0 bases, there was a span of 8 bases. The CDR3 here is CASSSFANTGELFF. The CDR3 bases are TGTGCCAGCAGTAGTTTCGCGAACACCGGGGAGCTGTTTTTT. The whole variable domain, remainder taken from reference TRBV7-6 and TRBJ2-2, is GAGVSQSPRYKVTKRGQDVALRCDPISGHVSLYWYRQALGQGPEFLTYFNYEAQQDKSGLPNDRFSAERPEGSISTLTIQRTEQRDSAMYRCASSSFANTGELFFGEGSRLTVL.

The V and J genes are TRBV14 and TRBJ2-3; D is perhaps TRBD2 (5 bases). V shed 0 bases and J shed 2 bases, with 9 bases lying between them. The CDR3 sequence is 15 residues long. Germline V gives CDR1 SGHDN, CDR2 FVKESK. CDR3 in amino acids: CASSQDDYFTDTQYF. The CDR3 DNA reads TGTGCCAGCAGCCAAGATGACTACTTCACAGATACGCAGTATTTT.

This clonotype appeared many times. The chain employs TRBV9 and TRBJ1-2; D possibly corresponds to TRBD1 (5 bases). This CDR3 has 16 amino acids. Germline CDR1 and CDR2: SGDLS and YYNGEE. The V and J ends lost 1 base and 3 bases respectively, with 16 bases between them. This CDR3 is CASSVQGQPADYGYTF. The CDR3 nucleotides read TGTGCCAGCAGCGTACAGGGTCAGCCAGCGGACTATGGCTACACCTTC.

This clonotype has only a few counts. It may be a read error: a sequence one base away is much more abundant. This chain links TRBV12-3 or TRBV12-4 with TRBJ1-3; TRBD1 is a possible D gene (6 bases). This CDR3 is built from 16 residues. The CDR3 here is CASSLGVRGSGTTIYF. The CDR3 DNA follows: TGTGCCAGCAGTTTGGGAGTCAGGGGATCTGGAACCACCATATATTTT.

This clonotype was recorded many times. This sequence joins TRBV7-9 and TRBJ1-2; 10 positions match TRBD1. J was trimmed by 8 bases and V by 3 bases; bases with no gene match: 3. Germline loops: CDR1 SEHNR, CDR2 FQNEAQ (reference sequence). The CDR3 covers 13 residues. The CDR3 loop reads CASSFGQGGGYTF. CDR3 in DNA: TGTGCCAGCAGCTTTGGACAGGGGGGAGGCTACACCTTC.

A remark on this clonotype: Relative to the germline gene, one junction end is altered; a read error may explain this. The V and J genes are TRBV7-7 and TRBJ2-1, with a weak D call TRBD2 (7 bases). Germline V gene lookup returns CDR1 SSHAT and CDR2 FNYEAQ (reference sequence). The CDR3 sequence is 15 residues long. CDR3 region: CASSLAGGGWNEQFF. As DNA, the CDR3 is TGTGCTAGCAGCTTAGCTGGCGGGGGCTGGAATGAGCAGTTCTTC.

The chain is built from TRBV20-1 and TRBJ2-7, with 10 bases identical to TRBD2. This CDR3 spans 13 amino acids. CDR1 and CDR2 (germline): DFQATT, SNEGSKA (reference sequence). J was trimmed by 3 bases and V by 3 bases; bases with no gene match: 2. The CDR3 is CSASLAGGYEQYF. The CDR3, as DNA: TGCAGTGCTAGTTTAGCGGGAGGCTACGAGCAGTACTTC.

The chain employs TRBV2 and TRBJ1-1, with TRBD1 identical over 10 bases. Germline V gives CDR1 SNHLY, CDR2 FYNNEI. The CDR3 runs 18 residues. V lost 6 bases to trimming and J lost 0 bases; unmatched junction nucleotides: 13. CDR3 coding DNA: TGTGCCAGCAGGTATCCGGACAGGGGGTATTCTATGAACACTGAAGCTTTCTTT. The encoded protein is CASRYPDRGYSMNTEAFF.

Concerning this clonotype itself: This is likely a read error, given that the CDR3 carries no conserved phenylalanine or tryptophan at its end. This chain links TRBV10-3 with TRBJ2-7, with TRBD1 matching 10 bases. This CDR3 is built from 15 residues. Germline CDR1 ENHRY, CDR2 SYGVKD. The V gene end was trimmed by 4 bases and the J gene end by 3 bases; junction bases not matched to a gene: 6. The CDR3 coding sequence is TGTGCCATCAGTGCTGGGGACAGGGGACACTACGAGCAGTACTTA. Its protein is CAISAGDRGHYEQYL.

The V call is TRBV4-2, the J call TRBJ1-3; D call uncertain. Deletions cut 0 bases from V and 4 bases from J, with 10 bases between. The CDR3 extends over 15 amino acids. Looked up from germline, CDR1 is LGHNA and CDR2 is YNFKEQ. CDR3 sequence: CASSQDLRSGNTIYF. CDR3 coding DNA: TGTGCCAGCAGCCAAGATTTAAGGTCCGGAAACACCATATATTTT.

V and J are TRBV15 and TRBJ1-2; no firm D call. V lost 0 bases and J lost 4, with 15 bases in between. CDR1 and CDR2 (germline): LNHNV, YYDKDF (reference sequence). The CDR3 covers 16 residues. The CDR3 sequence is CATSRDGGGPRYGYTF. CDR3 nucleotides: TGTGCCACCAGCAGAGATGGTGGAGGGCCCCGCTATGGCTACACCTTC.

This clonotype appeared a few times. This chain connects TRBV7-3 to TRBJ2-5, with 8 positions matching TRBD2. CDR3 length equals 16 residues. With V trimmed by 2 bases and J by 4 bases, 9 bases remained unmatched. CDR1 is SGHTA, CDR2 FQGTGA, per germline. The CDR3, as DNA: TGTGCCAGCAGCTTAGGATTAGAGCGGGAGACAGAGACCCAGTACTTC. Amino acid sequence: CASSLGLERETETQYF.

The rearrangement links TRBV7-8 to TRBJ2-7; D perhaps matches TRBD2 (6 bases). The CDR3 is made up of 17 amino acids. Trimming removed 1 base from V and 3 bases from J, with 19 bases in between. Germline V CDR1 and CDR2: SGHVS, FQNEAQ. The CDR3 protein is CASSLVPPGETVYEQYF. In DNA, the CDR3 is TGTGCCAGCAGCTTAGTTCCTCCGGGGGAGACGGTCTACGAGCAGTACTTC. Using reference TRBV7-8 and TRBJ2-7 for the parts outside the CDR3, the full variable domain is GAGVSQSPRYKVAKRGQDVALRCDPISGHVSLFWYQQALGQGPEFLTYFQNEAQLDKSGLPSDRFFAERPEGSVSTLKIQRTQQEDSAVYLCASSLVPPGETVYEQYFGPGTRLTVT.

CDR3 loop: CASNKDGVYNEQFF. Written as DNA, the CDR3 is TGTGCCAGTAATAAGGACGGCGTTTACAATGAGCAGTTCTTC. The V and J genes are TRBV19 and TRBJ2-1; D not certain. The CDR3 totals 14 residues. Trimming took 7 bases from V and 4 from J, leaving 14 bases between them. Germline CDR1 LNHDA, CDR2 SQIVND (reference sequence).

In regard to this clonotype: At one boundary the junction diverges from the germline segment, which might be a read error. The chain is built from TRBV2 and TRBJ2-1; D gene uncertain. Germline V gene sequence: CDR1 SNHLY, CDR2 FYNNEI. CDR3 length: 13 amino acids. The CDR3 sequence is CATGTAPGNGQFF. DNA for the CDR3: TGTGCCACTGGTACAGCCCCGGGCAATGGGCAGTTCTTC.

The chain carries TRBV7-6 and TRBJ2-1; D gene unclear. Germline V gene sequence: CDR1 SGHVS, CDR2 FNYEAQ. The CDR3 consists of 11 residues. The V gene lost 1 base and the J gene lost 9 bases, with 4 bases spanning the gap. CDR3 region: CASSLDVEQFF. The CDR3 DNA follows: TGTGCCAGCAGCTTAGATGTTGAGCAGTTCTTC.

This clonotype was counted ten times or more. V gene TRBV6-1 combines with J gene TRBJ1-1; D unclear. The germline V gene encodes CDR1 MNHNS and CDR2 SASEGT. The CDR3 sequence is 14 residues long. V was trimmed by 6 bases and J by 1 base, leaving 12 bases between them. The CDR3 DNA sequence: TGTGCCAGCAGCGCCACCGAATCGAACACTGAAGCTTTCTTT. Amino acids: CASSATESNTEAFF.

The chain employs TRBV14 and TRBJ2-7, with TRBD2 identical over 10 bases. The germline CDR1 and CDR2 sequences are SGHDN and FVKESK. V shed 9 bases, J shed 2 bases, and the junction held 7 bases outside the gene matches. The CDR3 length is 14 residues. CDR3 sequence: CASSRTSGAYEQYF. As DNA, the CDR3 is TGTGCCAGTAGTCGGACTAGCGGCGCCTACGAGCAGTACTTC.

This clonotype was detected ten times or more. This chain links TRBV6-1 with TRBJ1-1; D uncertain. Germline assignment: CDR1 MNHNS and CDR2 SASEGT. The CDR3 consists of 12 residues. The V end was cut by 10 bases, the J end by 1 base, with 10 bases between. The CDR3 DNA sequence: TGTGCCACCACTCGTAGGAACACTGAAGCTTTCTTT. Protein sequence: CATTRRNTEAFF.

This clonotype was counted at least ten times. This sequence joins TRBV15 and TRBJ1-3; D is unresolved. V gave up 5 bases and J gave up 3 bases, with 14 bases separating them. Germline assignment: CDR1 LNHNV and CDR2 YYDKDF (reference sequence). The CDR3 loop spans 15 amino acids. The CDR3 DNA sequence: TGTGCCACCAGCCCTGACCGACGGGGTGGAAACACCATATATTTT. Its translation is CATSPDRRGGNTIYF.

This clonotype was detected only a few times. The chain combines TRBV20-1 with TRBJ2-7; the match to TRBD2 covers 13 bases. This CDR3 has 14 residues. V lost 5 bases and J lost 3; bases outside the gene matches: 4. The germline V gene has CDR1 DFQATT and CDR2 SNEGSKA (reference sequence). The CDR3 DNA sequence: TGCAGTGCTTACCGACTAGCGGGAGGCTACGAGCAGTACTTC. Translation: CSAYRLAGGYEQYF.

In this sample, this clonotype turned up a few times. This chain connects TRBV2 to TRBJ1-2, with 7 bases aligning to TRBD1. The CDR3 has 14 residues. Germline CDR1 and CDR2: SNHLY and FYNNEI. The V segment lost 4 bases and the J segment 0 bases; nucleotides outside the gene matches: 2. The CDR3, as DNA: TGTGCCAGCAGTGGACAGGGCTCTAACTATGGCTACACCTTC. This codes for CASSGQGSNYGYTF. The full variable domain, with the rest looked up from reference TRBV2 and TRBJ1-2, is EPEVTQTPSHQVTQMGQEVILRCVPISNHLYFYWYRQILGQKVEFLVSFYNNEISEKSEIFDDQFSVERPDGSNFTLKIRSTKLEDSAMYFCASSGQGSNYGYTFGSGTRLTVV.

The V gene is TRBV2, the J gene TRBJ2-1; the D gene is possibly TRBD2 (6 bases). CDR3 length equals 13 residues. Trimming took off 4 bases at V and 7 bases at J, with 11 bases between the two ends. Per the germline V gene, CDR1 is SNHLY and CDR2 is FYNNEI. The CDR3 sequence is CASSVGLPNEQFF. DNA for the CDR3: TGTGCCAGCAGTGTGGGACTTCCGAATGAGCAGTTCTTC.

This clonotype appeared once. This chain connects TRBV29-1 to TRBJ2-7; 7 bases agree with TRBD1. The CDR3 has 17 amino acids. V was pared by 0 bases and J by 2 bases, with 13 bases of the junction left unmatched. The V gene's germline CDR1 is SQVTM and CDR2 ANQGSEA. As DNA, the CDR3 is TGCAGCGTTGAAGATCGTCCCCCGGGACAGCAAACCTACGAGCAGTACTTC. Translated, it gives CSVEDRPPGQQTYEQYF.

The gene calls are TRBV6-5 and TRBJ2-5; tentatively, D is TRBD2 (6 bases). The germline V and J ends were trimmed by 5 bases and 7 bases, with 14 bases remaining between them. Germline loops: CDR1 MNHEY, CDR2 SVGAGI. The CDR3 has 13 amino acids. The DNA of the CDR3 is TGTGCCAGCAGTCTACCGGGGGTGGGGACCCAGTACTTC. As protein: CASSLPGVGTQYF.

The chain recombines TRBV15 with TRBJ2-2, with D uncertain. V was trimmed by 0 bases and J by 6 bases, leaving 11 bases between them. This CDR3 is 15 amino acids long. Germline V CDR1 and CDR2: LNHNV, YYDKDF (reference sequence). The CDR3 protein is CATSRDRISAGELFF. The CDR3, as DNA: TGTGCCACCAGCAGAGACCGCATTTCGGCCGGGGAGCTGTTTTTT.

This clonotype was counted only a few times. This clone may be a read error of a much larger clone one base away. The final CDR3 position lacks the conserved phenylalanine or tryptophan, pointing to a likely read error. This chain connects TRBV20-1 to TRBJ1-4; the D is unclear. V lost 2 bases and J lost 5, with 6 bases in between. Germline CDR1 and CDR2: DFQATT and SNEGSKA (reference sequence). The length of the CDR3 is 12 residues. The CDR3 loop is CSARRPNEKLFS. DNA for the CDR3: TGCAGTGCTAGACGACCGAATGAAAAACTGTTTTCT.